The rows below give T cell receptor beta chains drawn from one sample of a study of T-cell memory formation after mild COVID-19. TCRdb fed the 5' RACE reads into MiXCR, producing one record per CDR3 protein. The table lists about 250,000 distinct CDR3 sequences, approximately 15% of them singletons. The specimen sequenced was PBMCs or a T cell subset sorted from them (not recorded which). The receptors here all came from an adult woman who had mild COVID-19 (a few samples of this study predate the infection). Cell type and time point are not known. Each CDR3 is given with its conserved first and last residue. A D gene is named only where the DNA matches it firmly. For some rows the clone size is stated as once, few or many, or as a class when expanded; others skip it.

>TRBJ2-5|TRBD1|NA|TRBV18
TGTGCCAGCTCACCGAAGGGACAGGTGTCGGAGACCCAGTACTTC
CASSPKGQVSETQYF
>TRBJ1-2|NA|many|TRBV6-6
TGTGCCAGCCGAACGGGGGGCTACTATGGCTACACCTTC
CASRTGGYYGYTF
>TRBJ2-3|NA|NA|TRBV10-3
TGTGCCATCAGTGAGGGCGCCGCTTCCGGCACAGATACGCAGTATTTT
CAISEGAASGTDTQYF
>TRBJ1-2|NA|NA|TRBV20-1
TGCAGTGCTAGCTGGGTTGGCCGAGGTCCGCATTTATTCTATGGCTACACCTTC
CSASWVGRGPHLFYGYTF
>TRBJ1-5|NA|NA|TRBV6-1
TGTGCCAGCAGTGAAGCTTTGGCAGGGCTAGGTCAGCCCCAGCATTTT
CASSEALAGLGQPQHF
>TRBJ2-1|NA|NA|TRBV5-4
TGTGCCAGCAGCGCCCGTGCAGCCTACAATGAGCAGTTCTTC
CASSARAAYNEQFF
>TRBJ2-3|NA|NA|TRBV5-1
TGCGCCAGCAGCCCAGGGGTTTCTGGCACAGATACGCAGTATTTT
CASSPGVSGTDTQYF
>TRBJ1-3|TRBD1|few|TRBV5-1
TGCGCCAGCAGATCGACAGGGACCTCTGGAAACACCATATATTTT
CASRSTGTSGNTIYF
>TRBJ2-5|NA|few|TRBV7-3
TGTGCCAGCAGCCAAGGGGGTAAAGGGGAGACCCAGTACTTC
CASSQGGKGETQYF
>TRBJ2-7|NA|NA|TRBV29-1
TGCAGCGTTGTATCCAGGGCCACGTACGAGCAGTACTTC
CSVVSRATYEQYF
>TRBJ1-2|NA|NA|TRBV27
NA
CASSTTVGGYGYTF
>TRBJ1-1|TRBD1|few|TRBV18
TGTGCCAGCTCACCCACAGGGGTGGTGAACACTGAAGCTTTCTTT
CASSPTGVVNTEAFF
>TRBJ2-3|NA|NA|TRBV20-1
TGCAGTGCTAGTTCATTCTTCCCGGCCCCAGATACGCAGTATTTT
CSASSFFPAPDTQYF
>TRBJ2-1|TRBD2|many|TRBV7-2
TGTGCCAGCAGCTCGAGCGGGGGGGCCTTTAATGAGCAGTTCTTC
CASSSSGGAFNEQFF
>TRBJ1-1|TRBD1|NA|TRBV7-3
TGTGCCAGCAGCTCCCAGGGGGGCATGAACACTGAAGCTTTCTTT
CASSSQGGMNTEAFF
>TRBJ1-5|NA|NA|TRBV3-1
TGTGCCAGCAGCACCGGACGTCATCAGCCCCAGCATTTT
CASSTGRHQPQHF
>TRBJ1-1|NA|few|TRBV14
TGTGCCAGCAGCCAAAACTTGAACACTGAAGCTTTCTTT
CASSQNLNTEAFF
>TRBJ2-7|TRBD1|few|TRBV6-1
TGTGCCAGCAGTCCGGACAGGGGAGGCGAGCAGTACTTC
CASSPDRGGEQYF
>TRBJ2-7|NA|NA|TRBV12-3/TRBV12-4
TGTGCCAGCAGTCCGTCGGGACCGAGCTCCTACGAGCAGTACTTC
CASSPSGPSSYEQYF
>TRBJ2-1|TRBD1|NA|TRBV6-5
TGTGCCAGCAGTTACTCGGGACAGATAGAGCAGTTCTTC
CASSYSGQIEQFF
>TRBJ2-7|TRBD1|many|TRBV29-1
TGCAGCGCCAGGGACAGCTACGAGCAGTACTTC
CSARDSYEQYF
>TRBJ2-7|TRBD1|few|TRBV10-3
TGTGCCATCAGCGGGACAGCTAGCTCCTACGAGCAGTACTTC
CAISGTASSYEQYF
>TRBJ1-2|NA|few|TRBV4-3
TGCGCCAGCAGCCAGAAGAAGGCAGGGGACTATGGCTACACCTTC
CASSQKKAGDYGYTF
>TRBJ2-7|TRBD1|NA|TRBV5-1
TGCGCCAGCAGCTTTCGACAGGGGGCCTACGAGCAGTACTTC
CASSFRQGAYEQYF
>TRBJ1-2|NA|NA|TRBV2
TGTGCCAGCAGTTGGACGGAGAACTATGGCTACACCTTC
CASSWTENYGYTF
>TRBJ2-5|NA|few|TRBV5-6
TGTGCCAGCAGCTTGGAAAGGATTCAAGAGACCCAGTACTTC
CASSLERIQETQYF
>TRBJ1-2|NA|NA|TRBV4-1
TGCGCCAGCAGCCAAGAGGGGCGGGCTACGAACTATGGCTACACCTTC
CASSQEGRATNYGYTF
>TRBJ2-5|NA|NA|TRBV5-4
TGTGCCAGCAGCGAAGTAGGCATCCAAGAGACCCAGTACTTC
CASSEVGIQETQYF
>TRBJ1-3|TRBD1|many|TRBV5-1
TGCGCCAGCAGCCTCGGACAGGGGGCAGGAGGCTCTGGAAACACCATATATTTT
CASSLGQGAGGSGNTIYF
>TRBJ2-1|NA|few|TRBV3-1
TGTGCCAGCAGCCAAGGGAGCTCCTACAATGAGCAGTTCTTC
CASSQGSSYNEQFF
>TRBJ1-1|TRBD1|many|TRBV29-1
TGCAGCGTTGGGACAGGGGTCTCTGAAGCTTTCTTT
CSVGTGVSEAFF
>TRBJ1-4|NA|few|TRBV29-1
TGCAGCACGCAACAGGGAGCGAATGAAAAACTGTTTTTT
CSTQQGANEKLFF
>TRBJ2-7|NA|few|TRBV7-8
TGTGCCAGCAGCTTAGCGTTGTCGGCGGCAGGGGCCTACGAGCAGTACTTC
CASSLALSAAGAYEQYF
>TRBJ1-1|NA|NA|TRBV21-1
TGTGCCAGCAGCCCTTCCGTAGGGACAGGGGTCATGAACACTGAAGCTTTCTTT
CASSPSVGTGVMNTEAFF
>TRBJ2-5|TRBD2|NA|TRBV29-1
TGCAGCTTTAGCGGGGGTAGCGGGGAGACCCAGTACTTC
CSFSGGSGETQYF
>TRBJ1-2|NA|few|TRBV29-1
TGCAGCGTTGAAATTGGCAGGGACTATGGCTACACCTTC
CSVEIGRDYGYTF
>TRBJ2-1|TRBD2|few|TRBV3-1
TGTGCCAGCAGCCAAGATAACGGGAGGATCTACAATGAGCAGTTCTTC
CASSQDNGRIYNEQFF
>TRBJ2-1|NA|NA|TRBV4-1
TGCGCCAGCAGCCCCTCGGGGGTAGGTGTAAATGAGCAGTTCTTC
CASSPSGVGVNEQFF
>TRBJ1-2|NA|NA|TRBV29-1
NA
CSVAGGNKFF
>TRBJ1-2|NA|NA|TRBV12-3/TRBV12-4
TGTGCCAGCAGTCGTGTTCAGGTTAACTATGGCTACACCTTC
CASSRVQVNYGYTF
>TRBJ2-5|NA|NA|TRBV24-1
TGTGCCACCAGTGATTCTTTCCAAGAGACCCAGTACTTC
CATSDSFQETQYF
>TRBJ2-1|TRBD2|NA|TRBV10-2
TGCGCCAGCAGAAGACTAGCTCAGGTTGATGAGCAGTTCTTC
CASRRLAQVDEQFF
>TRBJ1-5|TRBD1|NA|TRBV7-8
TGTGCCAGCAGCCAGCCCGGGACAGGGGGCGCGGGGCAGCCCCAGCATTTT
CASSQPGTGGAGQPQHF
>TRBJ2-1|NA|NA|TRBV24-1
TGTGCCACCAGCCGTATAGGGGAGCAGTTCTTC
CATSRIGEQFF
>TRBJ2-2|TRBD1|NA|TRBV5-4
TGTGCCAGCAGCCCTGGACAGGGAGGAACCGGGGAGCTGTTTTTT
CASSPGQGGTGELFF
>TRBJ2-7|TRBD2|NA|TRBV7-9
TGTGCCAGCAGCAGTCAGCGGGAGGGCCGGGAAGAGCAGTACTTC
CASSSQREGREEQYF
>TRBJ2-2|NA|few|TRBV7-3
TGTGCCAGCAGCTTAAGCCGGGGGCACACCGGGGAGCTGTTTTTT
CASSLSRGHTGELFF
>TRBJ2-1|NA|few|TRBV29-1
TGCAGCGTTGACCAGGGGGTCGGGAGTGAGCAGTTCTTC
CSVDQGVGSEQFF
>TRBJ1-3|NA|NA|TRBV4-2
TGTGCCAGCAGCTCATATCGGGGGTCTGGAAACACCATATATTTT
CASSSYRGSGNTIYF
>TRBJ2-2|NA|NA|TRBV7-9
TGTGCCAGCGGCCGGACAACGAACACCGGGGAGCTGTTTTTT
CASGRTTNTGELFF
>TRBJ1-5|NA|many|TRBV30
TGTGCCTGGAGTGTAGACAGCAATCAGCCCCAGCATTTT
CAWSVDSNQPQHF
>TRBJ2-7|TRBD1|NA|TRBV20-1
TGCAGTGCTACCCGGACAGGCGCCTACGAGCAGTACTTC
CSATRTGAYEQYF
>TRBJ2-1|NA|NA|TRBV7-9
TGTGCCAGCAGCCAGACTAGCAATGAGCAGTTCTTC
CASSQTSNEQFF
>TRBJ2-5|NA|few|TRBV19
TGTGCCAGTAGTAACACCGGGACATGGCAAGAGACCCAGTACTTC
CASSNTGTWQETQYF
>TRBJ2-2|NA|NA|TRBV12-3/TRBV12-4
TGTGCCAGCAGTTTTTCTGGGGGCAGCGGGGAGCTGTTTTTT
CASSFSGGSGELFF
>TRBJ1-6|NA|NA|TRBV5-5
TGTGCCAGCAGGGGCCCTACCATCCGCTCACCCCTCCACTTT
CASRGPTIRSPLHF
>TRBJ1-1|NA|NA|TRBV3-1
TGTGCCAGCAGCCAAGAGGGGGTGCGGTACACTGAAGCTTTCTTT
CASSQEGVRYTEAFF